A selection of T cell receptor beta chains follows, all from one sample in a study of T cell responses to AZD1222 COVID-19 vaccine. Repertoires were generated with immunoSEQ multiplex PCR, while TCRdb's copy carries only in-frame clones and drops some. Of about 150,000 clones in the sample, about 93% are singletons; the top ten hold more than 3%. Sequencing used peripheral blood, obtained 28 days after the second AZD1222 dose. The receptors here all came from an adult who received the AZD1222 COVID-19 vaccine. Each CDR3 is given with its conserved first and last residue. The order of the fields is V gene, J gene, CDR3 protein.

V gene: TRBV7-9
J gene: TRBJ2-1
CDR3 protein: CASSHLVPNEQFF

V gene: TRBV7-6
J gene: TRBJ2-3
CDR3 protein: CASSQDRRFLTDTQYF

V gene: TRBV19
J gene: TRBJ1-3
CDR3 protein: CASSMLTTSGNTIYF

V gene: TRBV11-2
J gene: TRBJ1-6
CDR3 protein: CASSLGTLRLGSPLHF

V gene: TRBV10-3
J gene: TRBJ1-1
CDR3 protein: CAISESGVLQQVNTEAFF

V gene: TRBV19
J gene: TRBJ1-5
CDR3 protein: CASSMGPSNQPQHF

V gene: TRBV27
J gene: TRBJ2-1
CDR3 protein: CASSLLSPVPWDEQFF

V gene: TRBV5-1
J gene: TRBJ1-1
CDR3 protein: CASRSPGQGEAFF

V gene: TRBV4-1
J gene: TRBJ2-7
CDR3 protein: CASSRKSGIDEQYF

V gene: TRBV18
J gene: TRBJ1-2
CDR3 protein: CASSPQANYGYTF

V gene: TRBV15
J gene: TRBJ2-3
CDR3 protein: CATSRTRGLDGRQDTQYF

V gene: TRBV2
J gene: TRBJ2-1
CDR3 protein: CASSERLDASSYNEQFF

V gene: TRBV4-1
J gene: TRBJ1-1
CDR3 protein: CASSHRRVSTEAFF

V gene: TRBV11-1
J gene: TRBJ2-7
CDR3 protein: CASSFGTSGLKQYF

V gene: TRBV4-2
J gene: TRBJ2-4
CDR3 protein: CASSPRGSAEGNIQYF

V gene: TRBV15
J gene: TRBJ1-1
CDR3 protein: CATSTKPNTEAFF

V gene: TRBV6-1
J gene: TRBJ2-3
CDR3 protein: CASSEGGGSTDTQYF

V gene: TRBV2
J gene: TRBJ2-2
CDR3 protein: CASSEVGGGNTGELFF

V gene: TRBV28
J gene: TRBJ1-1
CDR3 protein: CASSLSPFDRGEAFF

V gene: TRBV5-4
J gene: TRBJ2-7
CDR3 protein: CASSLGTSGVPYEQYF

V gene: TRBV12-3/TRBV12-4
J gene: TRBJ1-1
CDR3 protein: CASSPRVTEAFF

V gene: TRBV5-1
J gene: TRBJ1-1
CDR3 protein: CASKVIGGDNTEAFF

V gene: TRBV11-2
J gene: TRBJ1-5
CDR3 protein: CASSSVQGSSNQPQHF

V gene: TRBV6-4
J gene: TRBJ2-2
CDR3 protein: CASSQLGLAGSGELFF

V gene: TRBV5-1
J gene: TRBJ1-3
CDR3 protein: CASSLSGGNTIYF

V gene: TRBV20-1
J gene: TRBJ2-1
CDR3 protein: CSASRGLAGGGEQFF

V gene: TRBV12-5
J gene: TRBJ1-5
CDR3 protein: CASGLADQPQHF

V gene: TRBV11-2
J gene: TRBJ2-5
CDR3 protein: CASRQRPGTSMETQYF

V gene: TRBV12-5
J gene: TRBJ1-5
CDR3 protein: CASGLVYENPYSNQPQHF

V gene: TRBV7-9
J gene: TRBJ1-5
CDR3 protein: CATTSGTGDQPQHF

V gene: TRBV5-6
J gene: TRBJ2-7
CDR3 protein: CASSSWGGYEQYF

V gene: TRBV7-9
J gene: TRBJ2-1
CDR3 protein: CASSLKVYNEQFF

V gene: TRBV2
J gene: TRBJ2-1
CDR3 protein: CASSVYEQFF

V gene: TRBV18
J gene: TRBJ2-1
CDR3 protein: CASSRLDLYEQFF

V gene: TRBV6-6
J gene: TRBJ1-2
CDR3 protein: CASSYDDLFGYTF

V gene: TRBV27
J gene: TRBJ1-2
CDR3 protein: CASSLTLTGNYGYTF

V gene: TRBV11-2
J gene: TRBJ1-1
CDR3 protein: CASSPTRGNTEAFF

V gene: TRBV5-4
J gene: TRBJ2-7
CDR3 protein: CASSLVGRGYEQYF

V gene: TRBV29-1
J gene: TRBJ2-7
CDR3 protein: CSVATGSGSYEQYF